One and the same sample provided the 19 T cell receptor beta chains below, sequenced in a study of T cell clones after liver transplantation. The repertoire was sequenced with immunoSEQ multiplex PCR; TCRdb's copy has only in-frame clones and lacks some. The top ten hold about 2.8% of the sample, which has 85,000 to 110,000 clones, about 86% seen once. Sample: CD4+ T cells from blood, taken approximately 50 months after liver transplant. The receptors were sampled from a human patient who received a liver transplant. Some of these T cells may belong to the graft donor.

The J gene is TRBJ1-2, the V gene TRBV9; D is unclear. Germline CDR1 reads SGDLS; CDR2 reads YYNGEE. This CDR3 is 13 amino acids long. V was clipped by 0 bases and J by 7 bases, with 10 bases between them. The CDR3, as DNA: TGTGCCAGCAGCGTAGCGGGTTCAGGTGGCTACACCTTC. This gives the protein CASSVAGSGGYTF.

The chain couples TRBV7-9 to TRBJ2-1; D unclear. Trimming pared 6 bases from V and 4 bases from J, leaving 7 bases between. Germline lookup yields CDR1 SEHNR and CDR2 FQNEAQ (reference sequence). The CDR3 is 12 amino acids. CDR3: CASRKGYNEQFF. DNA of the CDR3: TGTGCCAGCAGGAAAGGGTACAATGAGCAGTTCTTC.

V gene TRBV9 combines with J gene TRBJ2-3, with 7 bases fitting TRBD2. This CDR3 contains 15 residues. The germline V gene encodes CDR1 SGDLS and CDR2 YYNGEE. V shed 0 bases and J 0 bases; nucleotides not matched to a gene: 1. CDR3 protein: CASSVGAGSTDTQYF. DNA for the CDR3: TGTGCCAGCAGCGTAGGAGCGGGGAGCACAGATACGCAGTATTTT.

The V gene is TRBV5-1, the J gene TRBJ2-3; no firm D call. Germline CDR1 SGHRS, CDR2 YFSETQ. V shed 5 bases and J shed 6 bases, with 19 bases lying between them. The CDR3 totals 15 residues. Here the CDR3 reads CASSPGWLDSDTQYF. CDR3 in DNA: TGCGCCAGCAGTCCCGGGTGGCTAGATAGTGATACGCAGTATTTT.

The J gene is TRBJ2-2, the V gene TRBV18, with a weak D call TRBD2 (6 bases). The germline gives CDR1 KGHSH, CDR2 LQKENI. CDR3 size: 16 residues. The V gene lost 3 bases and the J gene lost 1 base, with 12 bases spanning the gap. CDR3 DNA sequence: TGTGCCAGCTCACCGATTTTCGGGGGGAACACCGGGGAGCTGTTTTTT. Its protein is CASSPIFGGNTGELFF.

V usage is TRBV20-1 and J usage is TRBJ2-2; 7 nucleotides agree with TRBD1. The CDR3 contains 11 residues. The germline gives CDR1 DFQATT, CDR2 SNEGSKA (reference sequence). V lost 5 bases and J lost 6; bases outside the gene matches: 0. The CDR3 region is CSADRAGELFF. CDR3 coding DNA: TGCAGTGCTGACAGGGCCGGGGAGCTGTTTTTT.

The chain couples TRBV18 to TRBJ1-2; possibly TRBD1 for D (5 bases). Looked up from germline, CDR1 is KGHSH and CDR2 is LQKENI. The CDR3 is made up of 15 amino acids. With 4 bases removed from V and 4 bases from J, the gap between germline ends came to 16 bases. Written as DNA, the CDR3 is TGTGCCAGCTCACAACAGGACCTTGACGGCTATGGCTACACCTTC. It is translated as CASSQQDLDGYGYTF.

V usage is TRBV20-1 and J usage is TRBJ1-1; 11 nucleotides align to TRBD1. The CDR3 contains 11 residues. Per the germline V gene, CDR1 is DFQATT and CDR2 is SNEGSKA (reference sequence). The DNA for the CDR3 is TGCAGGGGGACAGGGGGCACTGAAGCTTTCTTT. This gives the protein CRGTGGTEAFF.

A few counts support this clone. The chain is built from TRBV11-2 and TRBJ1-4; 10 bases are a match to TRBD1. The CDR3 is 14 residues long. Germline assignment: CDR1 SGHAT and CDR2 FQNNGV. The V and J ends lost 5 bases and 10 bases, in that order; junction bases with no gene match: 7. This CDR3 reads CASSHRDRGRKLFF. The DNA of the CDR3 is TGTGCCAGCAGCCACCGGGACAGGGGCCGAAAACTGTTTTTT. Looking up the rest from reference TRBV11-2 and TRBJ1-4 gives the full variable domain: EAGVAQSPRYKIIEKRQSVAFWCNPISGHATLYWYQQILGQGPKLLIQFQNNGVVDDSQLPKDRFSAERLKGVDSTLKIQPAKLEDSAVYLCASSHRDRGRKLFFGSGTQLSVL.

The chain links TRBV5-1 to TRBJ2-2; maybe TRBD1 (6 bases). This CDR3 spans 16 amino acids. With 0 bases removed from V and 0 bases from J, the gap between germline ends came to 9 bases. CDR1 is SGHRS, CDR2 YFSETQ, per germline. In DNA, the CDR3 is TGCGCCAGCAGCTTGGCCCAGGGGTCGAACACCGGGGAGCTGTTTTTT. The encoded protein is CASSLAQGSNTGELFF.

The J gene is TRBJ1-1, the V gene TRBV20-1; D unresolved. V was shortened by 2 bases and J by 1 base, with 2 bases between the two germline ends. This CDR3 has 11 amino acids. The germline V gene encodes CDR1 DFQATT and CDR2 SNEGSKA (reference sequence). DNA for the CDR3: TGCAGTGCTAGAAAGAACACTGAAGCTTTCTTT. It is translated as CSARKNTEAFF.

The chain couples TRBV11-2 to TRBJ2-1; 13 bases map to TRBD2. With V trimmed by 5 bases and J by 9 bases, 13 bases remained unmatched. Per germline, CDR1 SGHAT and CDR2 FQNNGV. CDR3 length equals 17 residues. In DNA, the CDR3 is TGTGCCAGCAGCCCGACCGGACTAGCGGGGGCGGTAGGTGAGCAGTTCTTC. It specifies CASSPTGLAGAVGEQFF.

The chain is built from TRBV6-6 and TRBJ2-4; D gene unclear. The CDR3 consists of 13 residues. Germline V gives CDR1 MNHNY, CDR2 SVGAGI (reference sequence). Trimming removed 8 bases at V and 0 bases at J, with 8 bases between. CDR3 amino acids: CASLDLAKNIQYF. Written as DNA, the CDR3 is TGTGCCAGCCTAGATCTAGCCAAAAACATTCAGTACTTC.

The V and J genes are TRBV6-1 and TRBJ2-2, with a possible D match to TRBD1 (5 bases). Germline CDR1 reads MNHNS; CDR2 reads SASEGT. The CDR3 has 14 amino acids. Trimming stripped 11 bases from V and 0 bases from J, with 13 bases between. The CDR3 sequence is CAGSGHSNTGELFF. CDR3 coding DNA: TGTGCCGGGTCAGGACATTCGAACACCGGGGAGCTGTTTTTT.

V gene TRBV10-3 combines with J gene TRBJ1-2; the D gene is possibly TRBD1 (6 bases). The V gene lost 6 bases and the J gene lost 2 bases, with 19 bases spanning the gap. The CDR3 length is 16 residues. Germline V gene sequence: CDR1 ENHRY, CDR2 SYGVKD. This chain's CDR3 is CAIRDRDNLGNYGYTF. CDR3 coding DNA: TGTGCCATCAGGGACCGGGACAATCTAGGAAACTATGGCTACACCTTC.

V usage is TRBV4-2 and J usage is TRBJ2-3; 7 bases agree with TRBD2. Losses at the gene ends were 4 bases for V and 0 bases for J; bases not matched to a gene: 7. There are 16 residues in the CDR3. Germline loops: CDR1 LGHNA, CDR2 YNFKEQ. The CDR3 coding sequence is TGTGCCAGCAGCCCCCTGGGGAGGGATAGCACAGATACGCAGTATTTT. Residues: CASSPLGRDSTDTQYF.

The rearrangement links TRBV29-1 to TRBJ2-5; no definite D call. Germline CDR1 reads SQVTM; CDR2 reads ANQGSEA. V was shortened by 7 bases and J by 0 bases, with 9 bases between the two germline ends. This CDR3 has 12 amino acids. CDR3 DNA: TGCAGCGCGGACCTGTACCAAGAGACCCAGTACTTC. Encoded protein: CSADLYQETQYF.

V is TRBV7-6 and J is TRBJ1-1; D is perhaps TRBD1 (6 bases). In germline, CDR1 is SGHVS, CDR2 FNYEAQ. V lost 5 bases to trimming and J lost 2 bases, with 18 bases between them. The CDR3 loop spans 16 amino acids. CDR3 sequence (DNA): TGTGCCAGCAGCACCCCCCCGGGGGCCCATAACACTGAAGCTTTCTTT. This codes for CASSTPPGAHNTEAFF.

CDR3 residues: CASSAFWGTEAFF. CDR3 in DNA: TGTGCCAGCAGTGCTTTTTGGGGCACTGAAGCTTTCTTT. V usage is TRBV2 and J usage is TRBJ1-1; unclear D gene. V was cut by 4 bases and J by 4 bases, with 10 bases left in between. Germline assignment: CDR1 SNHLY and CDR2 FYNNEI. This CDR3 is built from 13 residues.